The text below deals with one T cell receptor beta chain. This clonotype was counted ten times or more. The antigen it binds to is not known. Base qualities were left out, and no much larger clone turns up one base away. The entry originates in a study of T-cell reconstitution after alpha-beta-depleted transplantation in children (dated by TCRdb to between 2015 and 2016). Turning to the overall study: The study quantitatively tracked T-cell immune reconstitution after TCRalphabeta/CD19-depleted allogeneic hematopoietic cell transplantation in children using TCR repertoire profiling.

The CDR3 goes from the cysteine to the phenylalanine over 17 residues. Just CDR3 DNA is preserved here, 51 bases in frame from base 1. From V the trimming removes 0 bases and from J it removes 2 bases, while the gene matches leave 5 bases of the junction unaccounted for. Sequences MNHEY (CDR1) and SVGAGI (CDR2) are obtained from the germline V gene. To prepare the library, PCR was applied. Sequencing used an Illumina HiSeq 2500. Molecular barcoding was employed in the preparation of TCR libraries, with unique molecular identifiers being used to normalize TCRbeta repertoire quantification. TCRdb redid the processing of the public reads, applying fastp at Q25 and MiXCR, and retained in-frame beta chains. For every CDR3 protein sequence, its rows merge into one entry that carries the most common genes and DNA. This sample holds 350,000 to 400,000 distinct CDR3 sequences; roughly 20% were observed only once. 3.8% of the sample rests with the top ten.

The receptor's source is a human donor who donated a stem cell graft to a child with acute myeloid leukemia. The sample consisted of PBMCs from the stem cell graft donor, taken from the stem cell graft. Recombination joined TRBV6-5 with TRBJ2-3; TRBD1 matches 10 bases in the middle. The nucleotide sequence reads as follows: TGTGCCAGCAGTTACTCCCCCGGGACAGGGGCCACAGATACGCAGTATTTT. This encodes CASSYSPGTGATDTQYF.